This T cell receptor (beta chain) comes out of a study of T cells expressing NK-cell markers. TCRdb re-called the 5' RACE reads; one entry per CDR3 protein, DNA not given. In all, the sample yields 120,000 to 150,000 distinct CDR3 sequences. The CDR3 consists of 15 residues. The V gene's germline CDR1 is SGHAT and CDR2 FQNNGV. The sequenced sample was blood T cells: a sorted CD56 or NKG2C T cell subset, CD4+ or CD8+ T cells, or bulk PBMC T cells (not recorded which). The TCR originated in a man between 18 and 29 years old in good health. This chain connects TRBV11-2 to TRBJ2-3; TCRdb reports TRBD2, a call that lacks DNA to check it against. Here the CDR3 reads CASSRTGTIPDTQYF.